The next 22 T cell receptor beta chains were all read from a single sample in a study of graft-versus-host responses after intestinal transplantation. Clones were read by immunoSEQ multiplex PCR, and TCRdb kept only the in-frame ones, dropping some. The table lists some 46,000 clones, 90% to 95% of them singletons. Material: PBMCs, obtained about 120 weeks after a first intestinal transplant, on the day of a second. These receptors all come from a human patient who received an intestinal transplant, so some T cells may come from the graft donor.

The J gene is TRBJ1-4, the V gene TRBV7-9, with 7 nucleotides matching TRBD1. CDR1 and CDR2 (germline): SEHNR, FQNEAQ (reference sequence). Losses at the gene ends were 6 bases for V and 8 bases for J; bases not matched to a gene: 12. The CDR3 is 15 residues long. The CDR3 DNA reads as TGTGCCAGCAGTTCTACAGACAGGGTAGGGGAAAAACTGTTTTTT. This codes for CASSSTDRVGEKLFF.

This chain uses TRBV15 with TRBJ2-7; D possibly corresponds to TRBD1 (5 bases). Germline values: CDR1 LNHNV, CDR2 YYDKDF (reference sequence). The ends were cut back, 2 bases at V and 1 base at J, with 6 bases in the middle. The CDR3 is made up of 13 amino acids. CDR3 sequence: CATSRQGSYEQYF. For the CDR3, the DNA is TGTGCCACCAGCAGACAGGGTTCCTACGAGCAGTACTTC.

The chain uses TRBV6-1 and TRBJ1-5, with D maybe TRBD1 (5 bases). Germline CDR1 and CDR2: MNHNS and SASEGT. Between the trimmed V and J ends, which lost 4 bases and 11 bases, there was a span of 24 bases. The CDR3 runs to 16 residues. The CDR3 DNA follows: TGTGCCAGCAGTGGAATCTCGCCAGGGCGGCCCGTGGCCCAGCATTTT. It translates to CASSGISPGRPVAQHF.

The V call is TRBV28, the J call TRBJ2-7; maybe TRBD2 (5 bases). Germline V gives CDR1 MDHEN, CDR2 SYDVKM. V was cut by 5 bases and J by 0 bases, with 8 bases left in between. The CDR3 runs to 13 residues. The CDR3 loop reads CASSGLLSYEQYF. In nucleotides, the CDR3 is TGTGCCAGCAGTGGACTCCTCTCCTACGAGCAGTACTTC.

The chain is built from TRBV5-5 and TRBJ2-2, with TRBD2 identical over 9 bases. This CDR3 region has 19 residues. V lost 1 base to trimming and J lost 1 base; unmatched junction nucleotides: 11. Per the germline V gene, CDR1 is SGHKS and CDR2 is YYEKEE (reference sequence). CDR3 sequence reads: CASSLSRSRTSVNTGELFF. CDR3 DNA sequence: TGTGCCAGCAGCTTGAGCCGGTCTAGGACTAGCGTGAACACCGGGGAGCTGTTTTTT.

The genes are TRBV7-9 and TRBJ2-1; 13 nucleotides align to TRBD2. V was clipped by 4 bases and J by 9 bases; unmatched bases: 18. This CDR3 is built from 19 residues. Per the germline V gene, CDR1 is SEHNR and CDR2 is FQNEAQ (reference sequence). The CDR3 protein is CASSSRLDLLAGGIGEQFF. CDR3 nucleotides: TGTGCCAGCAGCTCCCGGCTCGATCTACTAGCGGGAGGGATTGGTGAGCAGTTCTTC.

Only a few counts were recorded for this clone. The chain couples TRBV6-5 to TRBJ1-4; 12 bases match TRBD1. This CDR3 contains 16 residues. With 2 bases clipped from V and 8 bases from J, the junction kept 6 bases outside the gene matches. From germline, CDR1 is MNHEY and CDR2 SVGAGI. As DNA, the CDR3 is TGTGCCAGCAGTTACCACCCCGGGACAGGGGGCGAAAAACTGTTTTTT. Protein: CASSYHPGTGGEKLFF.

The chain employs TRBV2 and TRBJ1-1, with a weak D call TRBD1 (5 bases). Trimming cost V 4 bases and J 5 bases, with 14 bases left between them. Germline V lookup: CDR1 SNHLY, CDR2 FYNNEI. There are 14 residues in the CDR3. The CDR3 sequence is CASSAGQGVTEAFF. CDR3 bases: TGTGCCAGCAGTGCTGGGCAGGGCGTAACTGAAGCTTTCTTT.

Comments on this clone: At the DNA level, this CDR3 is encoded by other sequences in the same sample as well. The chain uses TRBV18 and TRBJ1-2; no clear D. Germline-derived CDR1 and CDR2 are KGHSH and LQKENI. The CDR3 is made up of 13 amino acids. Trimming shortened V by 3 bases and J by 0 bases, and 5 bases separated the two germline ends. CDR3 residues: CASSPGSNYGYTF. DNA for the CDR3: TGTGCCAGCTCACCGGGGTCTAACTATGGCTACACCTTC.

The chain uses TRBV7-3 and TRBJ1-1; 8 bases agree with TRBD1. Germline V gene lookup returns CDR1 SGHTA and CDR2 FQGTGA. Trimming at V came to 1 base and at J to 0 bases, leaving 4 bases not matched to a gene. The CDR3 consists of 16 residues. CDR3 region: CASSLKATGVNTEAFF. CDR3 DNA: TGTGCCAGCAGCTTAAAAGCGACAGGGGTGAACACTGAAGCTTTCTTT.

V gene TRBV25-1 combines with J gene TRBJ1-1; possibly TRBD1 for D (6 bases). Germline V CDR1 and CDR2: MGHDK, SYGVNS. Trimming took 0 bases from V and 8 from J, leaving 13 bases between them. The CDR3 has 14 amino acids. CDR3 sequence: CASSEYGTGQEAFF. As DNA, the CDR3 is TGTGCCAGCAGTGAATATGGGACGGGACAAGAAGCTTTCTTT.

The CDR3 nucleotides read TGTGCCAGCTCCCTCGCAGCGGAGTACAATGAGCAGTTCTTC. As protein: CASSLAAEYNEQFF. V is TRBV18 and J is TRBJ2-1; D possibly corresponds to TRBD2 (5 bases). The CDR3 runs 14 residues. Germline V CDR1 and CDR2: KGHSH, LQKENI. The V end lost 6 bases, the J end lost 4 bases, and 13 bases lay between the germline ends.

This chain connects TRBV7-3 to TRBJ2-3, with TRBD2 identical over 10 bases. The CDR3 runs to 16 residues. CDR1 is SGHTA, CDR2 FQGTGA, per germline. V was clipped by 5 bases and J by 0 bases; unmatched bases: 5. CDR3 amino acids: CASSLRTSGSTDTQYF. CDR3 nucleotides: TGTGCCAGCAGCCTACGGACTAGCGGTAGCACAGATACGCAGTATTTT.

The gene calls are TRBV6-6 and TRBJ2-2, with a possible D match to TRBD2 (5 bases). This CDR3 spans 16 amino acids. V shed 2 bases and J shed 0 bases, with 10 bases lying between them. Germline V gives CDR1 MNHNY, CDR2 SVGAGI (reference sequence). The CDR3 DNA sequence: TGTGCCAGCAGTTACGAGGGTCCCTCGAACACCGGGGAGCTGTTTTTT. The encoded protein is CASSYEGPSNTGELFF.

The chain employs TRBV30 and TRBJ2-7; D uncertain. Per germline, CDR1 GTSNPN and CDR2 SVGIG (reference sequence). The CDR3 length is 14 residues. Trimming pared 5 bases from V and 6 bases from J, leaving 20 bases between. The CDR3 DNA reads TGTGCCTGGGCGGACGCGAGACCTTGGGGCGAGCAGTACTTC. As protein: CAWADARPWGEQYF.

The rearrangement links TRBV18 to TRBJ1-4; the match to TRBD1 covers 7 bases. The CDR3 length is 13 residues. V shed 3 bases and J 8 bases; nucleotides not matched to a gene: 3. Germline V gene data show CDR1 as KGHSH and CDR2 as LQKENI. The CDR3 DNA follows: TGTGCCAGCTCACCGACAGGGCCCGAAAAACTGTTTTTT. Translating it yields CASSPTGPEKLFF.

CDR3 bases: TGTGCCAGCAGTCGACAGGGACCCAGCTCTGGAAACACCATATATTTT. Translation gives CASSRQGPSSGNTIYF. V and J are TRBV2 and TRBJ1-3, with TRBD1 identical over 7 bases. CDR1 and CDR2 from the germline V gene are SNHLY and FYNNEI. V shed 5 bases, J shed 0 bases, and the junction held 7 bases outside the gene matches. The CDR3 covers 16 residues.

This clone showed up just a few times. J is TRBJ2-5 and V is TRBV6-4; 13 nucleotides match TRBD2. Germline CDR1 is MRHNA and CDR2 is SNTAGT. Trimming removed 6 bases from V and 1 base from J; junction bases left unmatched: 2. CDR3 size: 15 residues. As DNA, the CDR3 is TGTGCCAGCAGCCGGACTAGCGGGAGCCAAGAGACCCAGTACTTC. Translation gives CASSRTSGSQETQYF.

This clone was seen once. Here the CDR3 DNA reads TGCGCCAGCAGCCAAGTGCTGGATGCGGAAGGGGAGCAGTACTTC. It translates to CASSQVLDAEGEQYF. The chain uses TRBV4-1 and TRBJ2-7; no definite D call. Trimming removed 1 base from V and 7 bases from J, with 17 bases in between. The CDR3 loop spans 15 amino acids. The germline V gene has CDR1 MGHRA and CDR2 YSYEKL.

This clone came up once. This chain links TRBV18 with TRBJ2-7, with a weak D call TRBD2 (5 bases). Germline CDR1 is KGHSH and CDR2 is LQKENI. Trimming removed 1 base from V and 2 bases from J, with 6 bases in between. The CDR3 has 13 residues. As DNA, the CDR3 is TGTGCCAGCTCACCACGGGAGCCCTACGAGCAGTACTTC. Protein: CASSPREPYEQYF.

This clone showed up just once. The rearrangement joins TRBV19 to TRBJ2-7, with no clear D. V was shortened by 5 bases and J by 6 bases, with 8 bases between the two germline ends. Per the germline V gene, CDR1 is LNHDA and CDR2 is SQIVND (reference sequence). The CDR3 consists of 11 residues. The CDR3 here is CASSLGGEQYF. The CDR3 DNA reads as TGTGCCAGTAGTCTCGGTGGCGAGCAGTACTTC.

This clone was seen more than once but under ten times. The genes are TRBV6-5 and TRBJ2-1; maybe TRBD2 (6 bases). Trimming removed 0 bases from V and 10 bases from J, with 19 bases in between. This CDR3 has 16 amino acids. The V gene's germline CDR1 is MNHEY and CDR2 SVGAGI. CDR3 nucleotides: TGTGCCAGCAGTTACTCGTCGCTAGCGACGGGTGTAGAGCAGTTCTTC. Protein product: CASSYSSLATGVEQFF.